The entry that follows covers one T cell receptor beta chain sequence. This clone's antigen is unknown. Base qualities are not at hand, and no much larger clone is one base apart. TCR beta CDR3 regions were amplified by multiplex PCR using the immunoSEQ immune profiling system, following the manufacturer's instructions. Sequencing was performed on an Illumina NextSeq system. The original methods were these. Sequence data were processed on the immunoSEQ Analyzer platform, and clonality was calculated as the square root of Simpson's index of productive rearrangements. Similarity in V and J usage was measured by Jensen-Shannon distance, and OLGA was used to compute CDR3 generation probabilities. The immuneACCESS database (August 2020) and VDJdb (December 2020) were searched for shared CDR3 sequences. In TCRdb, the immuneACCESS table is reduced to in-frame sequences with V and J assigned. These tables do not hold every clone; where another copy was compared, an unresolved V gene accounts for under half, and the others remain unexplained. V and J calls and clone size are those listed in that table; D and trimming were worked out from the DNA. Within this sample are some 32,000 clones, with 92% of them counted one time only. The biggest ten clones account for under 1% of the sample.

The V end gives up 2 bases and the J end 4 bases, leaving 10 bases in the junction not matched to a gene. For CDR1 and CDR2, the germline V gene (reference sequence) lists GTSNPN and SVGIG. Including cysteine and phenylalanine, the CDR3 has 15 amino acids. The entry retains the CDR3 DNA only, 45 bases that are in frame from base 1. This entry is derived from a study of monozygotic twins with cystic fibrosis (dated by TCRdb to the early 2020s). Regarding the complete study: Barcoded libraries were made from 2.5 to 3 micrograms of fragmented DNA using about 14 PCR cycles. On the day of blood sampling, twins were ranked among 850 to 1,300 cohort participants for weight-for-height and for FEVPerc (FEV1 disease centile). Data for three of the twin pairs had been reported earlier in a different context. The cohort included ten female and six male twin pairs, mostly children and adolescents, aged roughly 2.0 to 40 years with a median of about 8.8 years. The study compared TCR beta repertoires within and between 16 monozygotic twin pairs with cystic fibrosis to assess genetic influence on V and J gene usage.

The twin pairs came from the European Cystic Fibrosis Twin and Sibling Study Cohort, which recruited patients from 150 or so CF clinics across 14 European countries. Zygosity and CFTR genotype were verified in-house, with zygosity tested by multiplex PCR of nine short tandem repeat loci. Peripheral blood was taken from each twin, and clinical parameters were recorded on the day of blood sampling. Phenol/chloroform extraction was used to isolate genomic DNA from peripheral blood cells, and the DNA was then kept in TE buffer at 4 degrees C. The investigation overall reported the following: Simpson clonality tended to be low (median roughly 0.0097), which suggests a naive-dominated repertoire, although clonality was higher in the most severely affected patients. The greatest similarity to the co-twin was observed for V gene usage in 13 of 16 pairs and for J usage in 8 of 16 pairs, which suggested genetic constraints. The cohort was small, and the number of shared CDR3s showed no association with age, concordance or disease severity. Nucleotide-identical clonotype sharing was significantly higher within monozygotic CF twin pairs than between unrelated CF individuals (P = 0.000026, Mann-Whitney).

The sequence links TRBV30 to TRBJ1-2; 7 of the junction bases match TRBD1. The sequence came from a girl aged 2 to 10 with cystic fibrosis. What was sequenced was blood. The sequenced DNA: TGTGCCTGGAGTCCCACCGTCCGGGACAGCTATGGCTACACCTTC. This translates into CAWSPTVRDSYGYTF.